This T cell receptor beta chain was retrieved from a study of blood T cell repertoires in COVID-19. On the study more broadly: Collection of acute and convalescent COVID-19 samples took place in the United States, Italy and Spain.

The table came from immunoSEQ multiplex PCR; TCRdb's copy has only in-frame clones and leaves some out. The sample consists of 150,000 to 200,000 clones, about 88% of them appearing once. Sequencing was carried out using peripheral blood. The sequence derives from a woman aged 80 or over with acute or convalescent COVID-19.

CDR3 nucleotides: TGTGCCAGCAGTGAGTCACAGGGGTCCTACAATGAGCAGTTCTTC. It specifies CASSESQGSYNEQFF. V and J are TRBV6-1 and TRBJ2-1, with TRBD1 identical over 7 bases. Germline loops: CDR1 MNHNS, CDR2 SASEGT. Trimming took 3 bases from V and 1 from J; bases not matched to a gene: 3. This CDR3 region has 15 residues.